The entry below describes one T cell receptor beta chain. This entry comes from a study of PD-L1 blockade in urothelial cancer. Study overall: Bladder-origin urothelial cancer in males described most of the roughly 30 patients.

Produced via immunoSEQ multiplex PCR; TCRdb's table is partial and in-frame only. Here the sample spans 35,000 to 55,000 clones, roughly 86% being singletons. The germline gives CDR1 LGHNA, CDR2 YSLEER. CDR3 length: 15 amino acids. Trimming stripped 4 bases from V and 3 bases from J, with 12 bases between. This specimen consisted of PBMCs, obtained around atezolizumab (anti-PD-L1) treatment. This rearrangement joins TRBV4-3 to TRBJ2-2; D is possibly TRBD2 (5 bases). This receptor was identified in a man between 65 and 79 years old with urothelial cancer. CDR3 sequence reads: CASSLRTGHTGELFF. The CDR3 nucleotides read TGCGCCAGCAGCCTTCGGACTGGTCACACCGGGGAGCTGTTTTTT.